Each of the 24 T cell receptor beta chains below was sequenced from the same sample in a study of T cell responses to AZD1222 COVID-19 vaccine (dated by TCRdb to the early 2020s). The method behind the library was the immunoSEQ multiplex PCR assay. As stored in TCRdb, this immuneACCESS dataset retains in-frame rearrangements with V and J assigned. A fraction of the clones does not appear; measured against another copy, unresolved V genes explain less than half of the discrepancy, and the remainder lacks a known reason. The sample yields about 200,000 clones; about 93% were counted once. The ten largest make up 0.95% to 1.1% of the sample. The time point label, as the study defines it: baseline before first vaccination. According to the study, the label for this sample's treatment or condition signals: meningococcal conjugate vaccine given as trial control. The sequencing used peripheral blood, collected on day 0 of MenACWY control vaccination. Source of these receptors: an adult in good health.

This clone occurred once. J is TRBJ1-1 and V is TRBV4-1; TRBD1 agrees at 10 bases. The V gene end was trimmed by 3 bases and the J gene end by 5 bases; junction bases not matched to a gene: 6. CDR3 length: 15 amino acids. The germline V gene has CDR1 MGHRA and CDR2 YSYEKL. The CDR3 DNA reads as TGCGCCAGCAGCCAGGACGACAGGGGGCTAACTGAAGCTTTCTTT. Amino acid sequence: CASSQDDRGLTEAFF.

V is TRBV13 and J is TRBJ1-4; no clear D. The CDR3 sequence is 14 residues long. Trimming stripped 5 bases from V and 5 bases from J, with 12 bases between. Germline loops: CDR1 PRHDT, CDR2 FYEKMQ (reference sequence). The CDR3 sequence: CASSRSAPNEKLFF. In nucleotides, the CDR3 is TGTGCCAGCAGCCGCTCAGCCCCCAATGAAAAACTGTTTTTT.

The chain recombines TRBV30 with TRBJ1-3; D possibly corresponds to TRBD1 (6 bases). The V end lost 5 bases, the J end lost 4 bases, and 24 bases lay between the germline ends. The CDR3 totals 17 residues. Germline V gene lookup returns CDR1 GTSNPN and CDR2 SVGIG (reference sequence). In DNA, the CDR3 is TGTGCCTGGGGATCTCTACAGGGCCTCGCGGGAGGAAACACCATATATTTT. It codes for CAWGSLQGLAGGNTIYF. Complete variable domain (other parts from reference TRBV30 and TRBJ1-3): SQTIHQWPATLVQPVGSPLSLECTVEGTSNPNLYWYRQAAGRGLQLLFYSVGIGQISSEVPQNLSASRPQDRQFILSSKKLLLSDSGFYLCAWGSLQGLAGGNTIYFGEGSWLTVV.

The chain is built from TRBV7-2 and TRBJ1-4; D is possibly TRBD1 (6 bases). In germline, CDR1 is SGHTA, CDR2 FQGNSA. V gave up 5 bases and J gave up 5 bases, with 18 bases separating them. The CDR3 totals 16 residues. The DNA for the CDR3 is TGTGCCAGCAGCCCGGACAGACCGAAGCTGAATGAAAAACTGTTTTTT. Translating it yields CASSPDRPKLNEKLFF. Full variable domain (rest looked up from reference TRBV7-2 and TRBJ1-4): GAGVSQSPSNKVTEKGKDVELRCDPISGHTALYWYRQSLGQGLEFLIYFQGNSAPDKSGLPSDRFSAERTGGSVSTLTIQRTQQEDSAVYLCASSPDRPKLNEKLFFGSGTQLSVL.

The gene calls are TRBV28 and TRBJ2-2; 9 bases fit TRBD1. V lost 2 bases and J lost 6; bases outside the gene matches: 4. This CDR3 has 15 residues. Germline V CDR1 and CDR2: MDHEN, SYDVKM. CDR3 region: CASSLLRTGAGELFF. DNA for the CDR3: TGTGCCAGCAGTTTACTCAGGACAGGGGCCGGGGAGCTGTTTTTT. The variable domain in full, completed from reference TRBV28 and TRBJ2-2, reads DVKVTQSSRYLVKRTGEKVFLECVQDMDHENMFWYRQDPGLGLRLIYFSYDVKMKEKGDIPEGYSVSREKKERFSLILESASTNQTSMYLCASSLLRTGAGELFFGEGSRLTVL.

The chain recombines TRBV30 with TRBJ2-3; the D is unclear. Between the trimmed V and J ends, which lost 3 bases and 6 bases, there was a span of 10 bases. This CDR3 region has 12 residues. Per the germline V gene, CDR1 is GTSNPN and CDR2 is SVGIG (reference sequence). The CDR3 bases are TGTGCCTGGAGCCACTCGACGGATACGCAGTATTTT. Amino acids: CAWSHSTDTQYF.

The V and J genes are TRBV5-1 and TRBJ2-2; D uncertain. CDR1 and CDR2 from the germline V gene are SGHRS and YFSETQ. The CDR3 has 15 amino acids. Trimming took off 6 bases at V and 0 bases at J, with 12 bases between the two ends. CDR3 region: CASKPAVSNTGELFF. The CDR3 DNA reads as TGCGCCAGCAAACCCGCGGTCTCGAACACCGGGGAGCTGTTTTTT.

The CDR3 DNA reads TGCGCCAGCAGCCCCGAGGGGAACAATCAGCCCCAGCATTTT. Translation gives CASSPEGNNQPQHF. The chain couples TRBV5-1 to TRBJ1-5; D possibly corresponds to TRBD1 (5 bases). Trimming cost V 4 bases and J 3 bases, with 11 bases left between them. The CDR3 spans 14 residues. The germline V gene has CDR1 SGHRS and CDR2 YFSETQ. The full variable domain, completed using reference TRBV5-1 and TRBJ1-5, is KAGVTQTPRYLIKTRGQQVTLSCSPISGHRSVSWYQQTPGQGLQFLFEYFSETQRNKGNFPGRFSGRQFSNSRSEMNVSTLELGDSALYLCASSPEGNNQPQHFGDGTRLSIL.

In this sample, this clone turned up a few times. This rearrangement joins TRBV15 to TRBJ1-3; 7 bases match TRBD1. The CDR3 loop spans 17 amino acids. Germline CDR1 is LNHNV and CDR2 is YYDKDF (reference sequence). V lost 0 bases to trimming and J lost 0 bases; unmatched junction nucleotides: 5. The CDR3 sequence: CATSRDPRDSSGNTIYF. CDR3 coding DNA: TGTGCCACCAGCAGAGATCCCCGGGACAGCTCTGGAAACACCATATATTTT.

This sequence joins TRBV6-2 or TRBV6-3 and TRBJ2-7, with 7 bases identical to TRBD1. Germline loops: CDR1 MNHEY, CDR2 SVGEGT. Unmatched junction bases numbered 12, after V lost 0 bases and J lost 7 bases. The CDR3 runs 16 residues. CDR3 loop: CASSYSKFTDRDEQYF. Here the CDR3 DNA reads TGTGCCAGCAGTTACTCGAAATTCACTGACAGGGATGAGCAGTACTTC.

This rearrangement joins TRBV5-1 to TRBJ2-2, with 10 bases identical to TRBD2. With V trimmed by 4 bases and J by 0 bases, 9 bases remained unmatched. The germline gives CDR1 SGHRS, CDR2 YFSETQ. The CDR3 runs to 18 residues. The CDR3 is CASSLRLAGAANTGELFF. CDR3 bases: TGCGCCAGCAGCCTTCGCCTAGCGGGGGCAGCGAACACCGGGGAGCTGTTTTTT.

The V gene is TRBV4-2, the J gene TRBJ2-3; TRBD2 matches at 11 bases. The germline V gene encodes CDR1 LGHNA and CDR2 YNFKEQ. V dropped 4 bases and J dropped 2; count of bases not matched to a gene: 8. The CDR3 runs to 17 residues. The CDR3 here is CASSPRGSGGATDTQYF. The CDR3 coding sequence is TGTGCCAGCAGCCCCCGGGGTAGCGGGGGGGCCACAGATACGCAGTATTTT.

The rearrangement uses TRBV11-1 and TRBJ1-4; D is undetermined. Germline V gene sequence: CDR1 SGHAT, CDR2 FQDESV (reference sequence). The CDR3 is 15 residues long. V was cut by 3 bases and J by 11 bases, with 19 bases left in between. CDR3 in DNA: TGTGCCAGCAGCTTGGGAACGGACCGAACCCAGAAACTGTTTTTT. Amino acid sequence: CASSLGTDRTQKLFF.

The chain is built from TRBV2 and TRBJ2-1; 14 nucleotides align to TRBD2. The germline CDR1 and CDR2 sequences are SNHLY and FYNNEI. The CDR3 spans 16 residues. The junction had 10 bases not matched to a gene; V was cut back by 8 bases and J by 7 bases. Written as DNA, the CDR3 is TGTGCCAGCCGAAGACTAGCGGGGGGGCCGAGGAATGAGCAGTTCTTC. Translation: CASRRLAGGPRNEQFF.

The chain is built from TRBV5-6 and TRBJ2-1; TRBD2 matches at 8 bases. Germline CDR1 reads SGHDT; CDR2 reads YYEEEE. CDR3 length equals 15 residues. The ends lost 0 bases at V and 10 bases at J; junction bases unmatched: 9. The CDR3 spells CASSLDGGAWREQFF. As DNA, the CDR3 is TGTGCCAGCAGCTTGGACGGGGGGGCTTGGAGGGAGCAGTTCTTC.

CDR3 sequence: CASSLDGGSWELFF. CDR3 DNA: TGCGCCAGCAGCTTGGATGGGGGATCCTGGGAGCTGTTTTTT. This rearrangement joins TRBV5-1 to TRBJ2-2; tentatively, D is TRBD1 or TRBD2 (5 bases each). Trimming removed 0 bases at V and 9 bases at J, with 12 bases between. Germline V gene data show CDR1 as SGHRS and CDR2 as YFSETQ. This CDR3 is built from 14 residues.

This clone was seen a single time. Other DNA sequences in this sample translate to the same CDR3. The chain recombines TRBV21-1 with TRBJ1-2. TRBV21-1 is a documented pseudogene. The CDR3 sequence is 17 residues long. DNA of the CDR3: TGTGCCAGCAGTATCGGAGAAACAACCCATCGGGACTATGGCTACACCTTC. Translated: CASSIGETTHRDYGYTF.

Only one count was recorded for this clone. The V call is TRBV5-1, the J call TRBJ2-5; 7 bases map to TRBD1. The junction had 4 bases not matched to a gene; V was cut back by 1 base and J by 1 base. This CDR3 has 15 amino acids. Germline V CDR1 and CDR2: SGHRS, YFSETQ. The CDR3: CASSLSGQTQETQYF. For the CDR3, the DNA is TGCGCCAGCAGCTTGTCGGGACAGACCCAAGAGACCCAGTACTTC. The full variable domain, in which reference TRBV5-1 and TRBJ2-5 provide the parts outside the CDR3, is KAGVTQTPRYLIKTRGQQVTLSCSPISGHRSVSWYQQTPGQGLQFLFEYFSETQRNKGNFPGRFSGRQFSNSRSEMNVSTLELGDSALYLCASSLSGQTQETQYFGPGTRLLVL.

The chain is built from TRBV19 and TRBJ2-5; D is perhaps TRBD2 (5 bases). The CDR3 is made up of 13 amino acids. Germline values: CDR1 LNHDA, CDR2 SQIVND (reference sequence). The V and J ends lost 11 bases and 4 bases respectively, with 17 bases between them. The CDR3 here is CACSNRRGETQYF. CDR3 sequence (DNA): TGTGCCTGCAGCAACAGACGGGGAGAGACCCAGTACTTC.

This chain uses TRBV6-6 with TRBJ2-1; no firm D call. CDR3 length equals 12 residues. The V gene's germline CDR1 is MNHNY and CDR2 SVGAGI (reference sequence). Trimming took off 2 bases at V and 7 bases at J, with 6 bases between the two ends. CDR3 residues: CASSYVENEQFF. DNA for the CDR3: TGTGCCAGCAGTTACGTGGAGAATGAGCAGTTCTTC.

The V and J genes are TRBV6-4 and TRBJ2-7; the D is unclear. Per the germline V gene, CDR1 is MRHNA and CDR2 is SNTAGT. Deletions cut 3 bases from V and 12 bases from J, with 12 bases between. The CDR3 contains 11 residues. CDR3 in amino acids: CASSEGCPWYF. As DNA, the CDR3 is TGTGCCAGCAGTGAGGGCTGCCCGTGGTACTTC.

The CDR3 here is CASSETSGGTETQYF. CDR3 DNA: TGTGCCAGCAGCGAAACTAGCGGGGGCACAGAGACCCAGTACTTC. This chain joins TRBV6-4 and TRBJ2-5; 11 nucleotides agree with TRBD2. Per germline, CDR1 MRHNA and CDR2 SNTAGT. The CDR3 has 15 amino acids. V dropped 6 bases and J dropped 4; count of bases not matched to a gene: 7.

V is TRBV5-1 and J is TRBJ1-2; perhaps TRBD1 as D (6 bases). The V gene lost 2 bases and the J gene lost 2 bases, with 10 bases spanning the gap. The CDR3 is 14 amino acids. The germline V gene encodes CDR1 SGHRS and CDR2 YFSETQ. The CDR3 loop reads CASSLSQGNYGYTF. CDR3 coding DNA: TGCGCCAGCAGCTTATCACAGGGAAACTATGGCTACACCTTC.

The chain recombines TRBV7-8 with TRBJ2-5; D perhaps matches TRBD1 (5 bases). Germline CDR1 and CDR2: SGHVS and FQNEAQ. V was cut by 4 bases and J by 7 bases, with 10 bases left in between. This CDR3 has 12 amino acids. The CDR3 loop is CASSSNTGTQYF. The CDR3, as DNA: TGTGCCAGCAGCTCAAATACAGGGACCCAGTACTTC.